The table lists the clone carrying this T cell receptor beta chain with a count of one. This record comes from a study of blood T cell repertoires in COVID-19. Study as a whole: The analysed material was cDNA or gDNA that came from T cells, B-cell-depleted T cells, or PBMCs.

The data were produced by immunoSEQ multiplex PCR, yet TCRdb's version contains in-frame clones alone and is incomplete. The table records some 200,000 clones, around four fifths of them present only once. The V gene's germline CDR1 is KGHSH and CDR2 LQKENI. CDR3 size: 15 residues. Trimming pared 2 bases from V and 2 bases from J, leaving 12 bases between. The V and J genes are TRBV18 and TRBJ1-2; D is perhaps TRBD1 (5 bases). The clonotype comes from a woman of 80 years or more with active or convalescent COVID-19. Sequenced: peripheral blood. CDR3 amino acids: CASSPSGESNYGYTF. CDR3 nucleotides: TGTGCCAGCTCACCATCGGGGGAAAGCAACTATGGCTACACCTTC.